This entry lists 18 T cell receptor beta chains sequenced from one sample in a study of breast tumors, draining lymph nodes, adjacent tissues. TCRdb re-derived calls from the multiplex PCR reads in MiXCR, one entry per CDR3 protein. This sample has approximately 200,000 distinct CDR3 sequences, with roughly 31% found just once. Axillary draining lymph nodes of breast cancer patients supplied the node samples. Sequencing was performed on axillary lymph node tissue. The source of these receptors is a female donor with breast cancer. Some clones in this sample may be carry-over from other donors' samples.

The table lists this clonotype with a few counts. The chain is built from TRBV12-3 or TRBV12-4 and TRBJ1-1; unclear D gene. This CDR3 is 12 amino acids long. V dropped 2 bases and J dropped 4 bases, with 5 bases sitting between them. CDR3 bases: TGTGCCAGCAGTTTATCGTTCACTGAAGCTTTCTTT. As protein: CASSLSFTEAFF.

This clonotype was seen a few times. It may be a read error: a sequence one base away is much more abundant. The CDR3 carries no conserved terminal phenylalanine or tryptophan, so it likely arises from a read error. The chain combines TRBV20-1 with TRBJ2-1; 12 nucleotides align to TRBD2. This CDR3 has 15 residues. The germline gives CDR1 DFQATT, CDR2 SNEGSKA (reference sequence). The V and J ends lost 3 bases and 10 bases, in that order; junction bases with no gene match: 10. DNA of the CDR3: TGCAGTGCTAGTGACCGGACTAGCGGGACCCCCGAGCAGTTCCTC. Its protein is CSASDRTSGTPEQFL.

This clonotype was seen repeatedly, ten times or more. CDR3 sequence: CASSASIGLGETGELFF. CDR3 bases: TGTGCCAGCAGTGCCTCTATTGGACTAGGGGAGACCGGGGAGCTGTTTTTT. The chain joins TRBV25-1 to TRBJ2-2; 7 nucleotides agree with TRBD2. V lost 4 bases to trimming and J lost 5 bases; unmatched junction nucleotides: 13. The CDR3 sequence is 17 residues long. CDR1 and CDR2 from the germline V gene are MGHDK and SYGVNS.

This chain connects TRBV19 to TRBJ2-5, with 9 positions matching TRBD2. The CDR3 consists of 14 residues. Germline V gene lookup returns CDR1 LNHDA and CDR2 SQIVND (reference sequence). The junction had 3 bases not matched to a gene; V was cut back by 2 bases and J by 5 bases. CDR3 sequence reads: CASSILAGAETQYF. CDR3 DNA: TGTGCCAGTAGTATATTAGCGGGAGCGGAGACCCAGTACTTC.

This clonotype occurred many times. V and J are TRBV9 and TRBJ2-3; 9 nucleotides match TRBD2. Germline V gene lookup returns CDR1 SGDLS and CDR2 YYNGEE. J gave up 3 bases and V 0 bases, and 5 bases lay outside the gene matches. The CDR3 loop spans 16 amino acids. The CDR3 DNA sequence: TGTGCCAGCAGCGTAGCTTTCGCGGGGGGGACAGATACGCAGTATTTT. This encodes CASSVAFAGGTDTQYF. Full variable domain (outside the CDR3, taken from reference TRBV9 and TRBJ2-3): DSGVTQTPKHLITATGQRVTLRCSPRSGDLSVYWYQQSLDQGLQFLIQYYNGEERAKGNILERFSAQQFPDLHSELNLSSLELGDSALYFCASSVAFAGGTDTQYFGPGTRLTVL.

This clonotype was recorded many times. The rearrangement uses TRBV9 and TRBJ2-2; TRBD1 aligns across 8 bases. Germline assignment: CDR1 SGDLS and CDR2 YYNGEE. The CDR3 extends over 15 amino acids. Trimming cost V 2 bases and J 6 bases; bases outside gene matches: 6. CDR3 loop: CASSVGQGAAGELFF. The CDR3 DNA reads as TGTGCCAGCAGCGTGGGGCAGGGGGCCGCCGGGGAGCTGTTTTTT. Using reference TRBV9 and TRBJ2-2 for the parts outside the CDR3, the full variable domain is DSGVTQTPKHLITATGQRVTLRCSPRSGDLSVYWYQQSLDQGLQFLIQYYNGEERAKGNILERFSAQQFPDLHSELNLSSLELGDSALYFCASSVGQGAAGELFFGEGSRLTVL.

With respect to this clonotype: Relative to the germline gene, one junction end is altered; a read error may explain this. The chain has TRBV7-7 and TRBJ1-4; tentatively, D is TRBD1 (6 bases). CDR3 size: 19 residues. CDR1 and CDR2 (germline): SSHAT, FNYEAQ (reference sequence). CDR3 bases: TGTGCTAGCAGCTTACGAGCGGGGGGCCGAAGCTCCTACAATGAAAAACTGTTTTTT. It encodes CASSLRAGGRSSYNEKLFF.

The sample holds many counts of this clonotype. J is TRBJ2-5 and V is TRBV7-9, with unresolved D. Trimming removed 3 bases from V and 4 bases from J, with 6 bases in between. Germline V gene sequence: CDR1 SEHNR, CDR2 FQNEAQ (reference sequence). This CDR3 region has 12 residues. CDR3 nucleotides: TGTGCCAGCAGCTTCCCATTAGAGACCCAGTACTTC. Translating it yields CASSFPLETQYF.

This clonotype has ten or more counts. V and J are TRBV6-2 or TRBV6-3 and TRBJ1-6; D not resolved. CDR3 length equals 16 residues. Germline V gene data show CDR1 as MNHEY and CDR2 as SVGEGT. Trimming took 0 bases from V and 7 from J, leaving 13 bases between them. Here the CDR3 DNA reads TGTGCCAGCAGTTACTCGATAAACCGGGGAAATTCACCCCTCCACTTT. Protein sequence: CASSYSINRGNSPLHF.

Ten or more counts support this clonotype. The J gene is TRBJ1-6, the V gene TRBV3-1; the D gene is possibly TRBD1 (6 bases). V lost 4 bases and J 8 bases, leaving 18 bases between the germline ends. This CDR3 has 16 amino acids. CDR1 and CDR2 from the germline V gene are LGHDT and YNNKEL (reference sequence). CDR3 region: CASSRDITGRDSPLHF. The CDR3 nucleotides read TGTGCCAGCAGCCGTGATATTACAGGGAGGGATTCACCCCTCCACTTT.

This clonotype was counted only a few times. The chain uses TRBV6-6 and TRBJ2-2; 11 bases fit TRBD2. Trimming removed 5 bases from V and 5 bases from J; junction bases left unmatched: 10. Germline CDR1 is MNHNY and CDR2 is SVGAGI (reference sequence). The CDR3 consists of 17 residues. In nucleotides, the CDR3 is TGTGCCAGCAGTCACCCCCTAGCGGGGGGAAAGACCGGGGAGCTGTTTTTT. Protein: CASSHPLAGGKTGELFF.

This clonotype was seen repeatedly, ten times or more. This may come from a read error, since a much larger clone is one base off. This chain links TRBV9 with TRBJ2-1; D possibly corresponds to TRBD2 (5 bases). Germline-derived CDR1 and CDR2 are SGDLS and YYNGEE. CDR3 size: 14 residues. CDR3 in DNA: TGTGCCAGCAGCGTAGGGGTAAAGGGAGCGGAGCAGTCCTTC. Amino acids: CASSVGVKGAEQSF.

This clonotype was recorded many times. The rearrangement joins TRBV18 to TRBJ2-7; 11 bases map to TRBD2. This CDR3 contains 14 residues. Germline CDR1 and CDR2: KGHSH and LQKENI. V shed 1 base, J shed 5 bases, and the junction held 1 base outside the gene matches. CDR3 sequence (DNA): TGTGCCAGCTCACCACTAGCGGGAGGGCACGAGCAGTACTTC. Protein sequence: CASSPLAGGHEQYF.

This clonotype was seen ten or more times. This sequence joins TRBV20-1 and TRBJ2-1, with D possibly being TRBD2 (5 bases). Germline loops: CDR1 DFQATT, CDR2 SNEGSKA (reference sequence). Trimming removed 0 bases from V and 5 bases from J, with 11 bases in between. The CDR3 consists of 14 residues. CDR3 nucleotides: TGCAGTGCTAGAGACTGGCTAGCCAACAATGAGCAGTTCTTC. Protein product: CSARDWLANNEQFF.

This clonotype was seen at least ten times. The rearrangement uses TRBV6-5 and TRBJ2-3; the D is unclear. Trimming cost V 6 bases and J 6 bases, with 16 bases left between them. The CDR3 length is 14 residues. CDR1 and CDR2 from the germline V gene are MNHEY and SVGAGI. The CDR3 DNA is TGTGCCAGCAGACCCTCTGGCGGTTTGGATACGCAGTATTTT. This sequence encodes CASRPSGGLDTQYF.

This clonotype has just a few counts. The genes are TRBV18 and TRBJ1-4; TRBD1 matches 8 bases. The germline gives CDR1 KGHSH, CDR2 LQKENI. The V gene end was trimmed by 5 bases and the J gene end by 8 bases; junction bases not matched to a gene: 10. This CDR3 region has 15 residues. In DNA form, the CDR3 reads TGTGCCAGCTCATACCAGACGGGACAGGTGGAAAAACTGTTTTTT. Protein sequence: CASSYQTGQVEKLFF.

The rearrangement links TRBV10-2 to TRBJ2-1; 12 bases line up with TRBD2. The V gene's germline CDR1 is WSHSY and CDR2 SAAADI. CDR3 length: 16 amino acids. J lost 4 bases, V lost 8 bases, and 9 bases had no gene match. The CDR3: CASGLAGGPSYNEQFF. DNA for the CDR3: TGCGCCAGCGGCCTAGCGGGGGGGCCAAGTTACAATGAGCAGTTCTTC.

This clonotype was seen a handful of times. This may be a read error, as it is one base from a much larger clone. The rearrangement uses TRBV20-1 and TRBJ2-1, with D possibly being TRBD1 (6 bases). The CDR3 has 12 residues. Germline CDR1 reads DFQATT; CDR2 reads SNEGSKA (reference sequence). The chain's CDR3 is CSAQGINNEPFF. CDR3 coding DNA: TGCAGTGCTCAGGGGATCAACAATGAGCCGTTCTTC.